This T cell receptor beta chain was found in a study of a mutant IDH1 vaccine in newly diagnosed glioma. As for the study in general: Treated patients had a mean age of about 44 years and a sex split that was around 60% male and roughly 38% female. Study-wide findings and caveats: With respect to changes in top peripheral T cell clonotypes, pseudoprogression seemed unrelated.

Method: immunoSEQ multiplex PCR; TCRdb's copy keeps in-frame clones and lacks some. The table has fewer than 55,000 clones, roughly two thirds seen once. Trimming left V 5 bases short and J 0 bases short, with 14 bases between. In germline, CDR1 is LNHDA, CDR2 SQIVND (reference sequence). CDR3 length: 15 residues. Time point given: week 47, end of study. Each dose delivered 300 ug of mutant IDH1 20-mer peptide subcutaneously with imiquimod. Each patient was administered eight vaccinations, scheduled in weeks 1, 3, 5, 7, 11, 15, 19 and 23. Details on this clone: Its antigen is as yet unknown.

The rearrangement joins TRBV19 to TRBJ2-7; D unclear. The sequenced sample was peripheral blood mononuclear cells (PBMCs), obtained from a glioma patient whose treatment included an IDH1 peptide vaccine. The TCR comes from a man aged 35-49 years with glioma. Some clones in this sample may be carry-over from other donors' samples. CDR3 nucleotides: TGTGCCAGTAGTGGACGCCCTGCGAGCTCCTACGAGCAGTACTTC. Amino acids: CASSGRPASSYEQYF.